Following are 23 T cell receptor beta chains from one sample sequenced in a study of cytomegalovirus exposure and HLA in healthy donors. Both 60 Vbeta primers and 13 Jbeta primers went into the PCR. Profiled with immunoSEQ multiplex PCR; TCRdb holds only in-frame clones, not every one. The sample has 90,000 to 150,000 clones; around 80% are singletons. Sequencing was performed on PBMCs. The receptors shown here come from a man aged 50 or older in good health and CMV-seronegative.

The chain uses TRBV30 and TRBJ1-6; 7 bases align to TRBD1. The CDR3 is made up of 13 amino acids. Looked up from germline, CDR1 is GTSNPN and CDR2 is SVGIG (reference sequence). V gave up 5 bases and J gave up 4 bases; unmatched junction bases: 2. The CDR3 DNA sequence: TGTGCCTGGTCAGGGGGGTATAATTCACCCCTCCACTTT. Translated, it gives CAWSGGYNSPLHF.

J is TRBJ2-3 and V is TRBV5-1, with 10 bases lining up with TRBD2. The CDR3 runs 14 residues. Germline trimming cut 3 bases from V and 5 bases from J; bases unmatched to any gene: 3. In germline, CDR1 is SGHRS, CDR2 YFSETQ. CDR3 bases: TGCGCCAGCAGCTCTGGACTAGCGGAAGATACGCAGTATTTT. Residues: CASSSGLAEDTQYF.

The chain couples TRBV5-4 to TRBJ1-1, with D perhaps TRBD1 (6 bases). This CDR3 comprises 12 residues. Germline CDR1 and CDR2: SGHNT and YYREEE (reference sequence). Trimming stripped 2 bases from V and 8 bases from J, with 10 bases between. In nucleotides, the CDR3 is TGTGCCAGCAGCTTCCACAGGGAGGAAGCTTTCTTT. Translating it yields CASSFHREEAFF.

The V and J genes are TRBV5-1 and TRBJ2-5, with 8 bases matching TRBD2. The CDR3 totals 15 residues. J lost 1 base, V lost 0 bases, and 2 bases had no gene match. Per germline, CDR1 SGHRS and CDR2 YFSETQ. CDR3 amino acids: CASSLGSGIQETQYF. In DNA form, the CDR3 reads TGCGCCAGCAGCTTGGGTAGCGGGATCCAAGAGACCCAGTACTTC.

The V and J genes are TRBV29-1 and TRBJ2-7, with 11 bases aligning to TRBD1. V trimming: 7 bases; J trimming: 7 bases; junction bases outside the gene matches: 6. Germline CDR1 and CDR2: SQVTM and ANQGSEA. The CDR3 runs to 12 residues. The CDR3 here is CSAWTGGREQYF. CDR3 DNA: TGCAGCGCGTGGACAGGGGGCAGGGAGCAGTACTTC.

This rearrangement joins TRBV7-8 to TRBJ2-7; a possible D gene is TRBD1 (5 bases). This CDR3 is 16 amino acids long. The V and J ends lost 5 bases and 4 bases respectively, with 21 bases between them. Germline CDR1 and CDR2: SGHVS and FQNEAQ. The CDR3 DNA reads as TGTGCCAGCAGCCAAGGACCAGTCAGGGCCGGATACGAGCAGTACTTC. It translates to CASSQGPVRAGYEQYF.

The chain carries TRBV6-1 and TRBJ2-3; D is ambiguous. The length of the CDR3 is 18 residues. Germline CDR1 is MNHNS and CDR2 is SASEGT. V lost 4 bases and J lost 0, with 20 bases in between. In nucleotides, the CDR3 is TGTGCCAGCAGTGCGAACGTTCATTCTTTGACTAGCACAGATACGCAGTATTTT. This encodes CASSANVHSLTSTDTQYF.

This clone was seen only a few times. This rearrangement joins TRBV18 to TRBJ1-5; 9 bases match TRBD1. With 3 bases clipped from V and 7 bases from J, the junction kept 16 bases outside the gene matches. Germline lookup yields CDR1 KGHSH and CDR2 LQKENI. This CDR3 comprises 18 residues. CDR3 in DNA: TGTGCCAGCTCACCGCCCTGGGGGGAAACAGGGGGCCAGCAGCCCCAGCATTTT. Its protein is CASSPPWGETGGQQPQHF.

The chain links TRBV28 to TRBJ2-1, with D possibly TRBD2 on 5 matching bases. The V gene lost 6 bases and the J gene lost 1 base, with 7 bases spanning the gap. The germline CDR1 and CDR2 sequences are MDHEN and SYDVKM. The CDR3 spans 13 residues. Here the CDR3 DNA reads TGTGCCAGCAGACTAGATTCCTACAATGAGCAGTTCTTC. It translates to CASRLDSYNEQFF.

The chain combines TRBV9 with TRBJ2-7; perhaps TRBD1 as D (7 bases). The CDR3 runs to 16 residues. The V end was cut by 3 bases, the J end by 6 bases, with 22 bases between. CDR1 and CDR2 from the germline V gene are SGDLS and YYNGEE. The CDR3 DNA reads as TGTGCCAGCAGCGGACAGGGACTCGCCCTTTTTGCCGAGCAGTACTTC. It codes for CASSGQGLALFAEQYF.

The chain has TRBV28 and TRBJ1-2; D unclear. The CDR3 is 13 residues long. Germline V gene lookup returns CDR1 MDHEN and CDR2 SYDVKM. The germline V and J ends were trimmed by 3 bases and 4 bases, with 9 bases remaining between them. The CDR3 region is CASSLLRVYGYTF. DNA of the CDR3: TGTGCCAGCAGTTTGCTGAGGGTCTATGGCTACACCTTC.

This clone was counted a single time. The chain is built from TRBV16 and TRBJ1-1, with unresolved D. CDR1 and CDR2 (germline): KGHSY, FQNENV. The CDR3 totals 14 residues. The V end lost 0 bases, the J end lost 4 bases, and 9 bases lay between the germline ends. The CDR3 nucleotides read TGTGCCAGCAGCCAATCAGGAGGGTTCACTGAAGCTTTCTTT. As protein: CASSQSGGFTEAFF.

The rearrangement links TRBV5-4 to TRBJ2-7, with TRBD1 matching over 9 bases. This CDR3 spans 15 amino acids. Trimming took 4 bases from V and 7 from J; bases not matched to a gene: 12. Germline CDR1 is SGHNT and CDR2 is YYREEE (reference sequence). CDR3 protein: CASSDRDRAEGEQYF. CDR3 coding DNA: TGTGCCAGCAGCGACCGGGACAGGGCAGAAGGGGAGCAGTACTTC.

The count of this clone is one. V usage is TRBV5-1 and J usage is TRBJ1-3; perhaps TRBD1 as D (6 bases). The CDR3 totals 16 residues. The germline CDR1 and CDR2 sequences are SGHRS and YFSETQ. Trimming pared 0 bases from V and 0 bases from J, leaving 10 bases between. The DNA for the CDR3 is TGCGCCAGCAGCTTGGTCGGGGGGCCCTCTGGAAACACCATATATTTT. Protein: CASSLVGGPSGNTIYF.

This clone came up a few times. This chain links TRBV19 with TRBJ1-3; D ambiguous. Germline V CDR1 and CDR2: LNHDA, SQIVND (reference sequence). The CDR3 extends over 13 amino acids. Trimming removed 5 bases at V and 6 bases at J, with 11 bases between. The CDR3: CASSWEGANTIYF. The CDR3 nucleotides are TGTGCCAGTAGTTGGGAGGGTGCAAACACCATATATTTT.

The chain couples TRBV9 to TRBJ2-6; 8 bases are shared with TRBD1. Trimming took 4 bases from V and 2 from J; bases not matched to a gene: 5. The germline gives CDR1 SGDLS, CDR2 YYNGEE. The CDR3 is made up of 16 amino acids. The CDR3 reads CASSSAGGAGANVLTF. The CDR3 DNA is TGTGCCAGCAGCTCTGCAGGGGGCGCTGGGGCCAACGTCCTGACTTTC.

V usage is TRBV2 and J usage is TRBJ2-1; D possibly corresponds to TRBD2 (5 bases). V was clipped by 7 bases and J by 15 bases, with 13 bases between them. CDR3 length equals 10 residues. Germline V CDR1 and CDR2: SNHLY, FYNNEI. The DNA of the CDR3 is TGTGCCAGCATGGGAGTAGTAGGGTTCTTC. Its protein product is CASMGVVGFF.

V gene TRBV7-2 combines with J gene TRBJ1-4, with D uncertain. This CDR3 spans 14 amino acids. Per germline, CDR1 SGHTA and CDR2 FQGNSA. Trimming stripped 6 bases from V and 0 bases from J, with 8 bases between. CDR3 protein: CASRLGATNEKLFF. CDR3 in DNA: TGTGCCAGCAGACTGGGAGCAACTAATGAAAAACTGTTTTTT.

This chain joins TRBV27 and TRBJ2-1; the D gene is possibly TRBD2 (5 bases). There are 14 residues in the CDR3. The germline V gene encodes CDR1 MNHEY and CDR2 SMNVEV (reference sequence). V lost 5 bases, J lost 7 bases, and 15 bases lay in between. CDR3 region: CASSVLELRNEQFF. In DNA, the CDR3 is TGTGCCAGCAGTGTACTAGAACTGCGGAATGAGCAGTTCTTC.

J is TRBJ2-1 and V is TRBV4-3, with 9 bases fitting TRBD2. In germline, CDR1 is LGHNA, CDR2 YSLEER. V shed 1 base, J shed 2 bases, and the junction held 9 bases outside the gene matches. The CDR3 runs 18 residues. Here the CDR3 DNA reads TGCGCCAGCAGCCAAGTGGCTAGCGGGATGAAGCCCTACAATGAGCAGTTCTTC. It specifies CASSQVASGMKPYNEQFF.

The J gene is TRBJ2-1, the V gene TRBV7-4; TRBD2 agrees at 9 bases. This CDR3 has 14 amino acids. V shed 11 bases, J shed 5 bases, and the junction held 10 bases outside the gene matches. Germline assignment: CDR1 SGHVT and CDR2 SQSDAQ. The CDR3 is CACTGTSCDNEQFF. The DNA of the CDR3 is TGTGCCTGCACCGGGACTAGCTGCGACAATGAGCAGTTCTTC.

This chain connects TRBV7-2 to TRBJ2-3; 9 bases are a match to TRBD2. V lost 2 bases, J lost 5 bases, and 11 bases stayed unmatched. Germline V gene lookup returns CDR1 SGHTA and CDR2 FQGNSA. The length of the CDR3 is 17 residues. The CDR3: CASSLSGGPGPQDTQYF. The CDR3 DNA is TGTGCCAGCAGCTTAAGCGGGGGGCCAGGTCCCCAAGATACGCAGTATTTT.

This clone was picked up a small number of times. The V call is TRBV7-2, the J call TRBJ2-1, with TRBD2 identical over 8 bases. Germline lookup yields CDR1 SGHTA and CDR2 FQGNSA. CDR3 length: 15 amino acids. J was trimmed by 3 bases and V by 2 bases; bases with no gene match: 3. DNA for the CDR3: TGTGCCAGCAGCTTACGCGGGGGGCACTACAATGAGCAGTTCTTC. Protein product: CASSLRGGHYNEQFF.